The next 2 T cell receptor beta chains were all read from a single sample in a study of blood T cell repertoires in COVID-19. The data were produced by immunoSEQ multiplex PCR, yet TCRdb's version contains in-frame clones alone and is incomplete. Among fewer than 350,000 clones listed, around nine tenths were seen once. Sequencing input: PBMCs or T cells enriched from blood (not recorded which). These TCRs come from a woman in her forties who had recovered from COVID-19.

The chain links TRBV27 to TRBJ1-1; 7 nucleotides line up with TRBD1. The CDR3 has 15 amino acids. Germline values: CDR1 MNHEY, CDR2 SMNVEV (reference sequence). V lost 5 bases and J lost 4; bases outside the gene matches: 10. The CDR3 region is CASSPSGTVVTEAFF. The CDR3 DNA follows: TGTGCCAGCAGTCCATCCGGGACAGTCGTCACTGAAGCTTTCTTT.

The rearrangement links TRBV6-4 to TRBJ2-7, with 9 bases matching TRBD2. Germline CDR1 is MRHNA and CDR2 is SNTAGT. J gave up 0 bases and V 10 bases, and 7 bases lay outside the gene matches. The CDR3 covers 14 residues. CDR3 nucleotides: TGTGCCAAGCGGACTAGCGCAAACTCCTACGAGCAGTACTTC. Translation: CAKRTSANSYEQYF.